The present TCR beta chain was sequenced within a study of blood T cell repertoires in COVID-19. For the study at large: Donors of Cohort 3 who recovered were those that had two negative PCRs, clearance, or symptom resolution.

Across about two dozen US areas, participants ranged in age from 18 to 89 years. Cohorts were determined from participant-reported clinical history. As handled by the study authors: Amplification of reference gene primers provided the estimated nucleated cell counts. The method was immunoSEQ multiplex PCR; TCRdb's version includes in-frame clones alone and lacks a portion of them. V and J calls and clone size are as listed in that table; D and trimming were resolved from the DNA. The profile covers some 300,000 clones, with roughly 91% appearing a single time and 2% to 2.5% taken by the ten largest. Sequenced: PBMCs or T cells enriched from blood (not recorded which). The TCR originated in a woman aged 55-75 years in a cohort exposed to, infected with or recovered from COVID-19 (not recorded which).

The CDR3 region is CASRELIGQGNNEQFF. The CDR3 DNA follows: TGTGCCAGTAGAGAATTAATCGGACAGGGGAACAATGAGCAGTTCTTC. The chain employs TRBV19 and TRBJ2-1; TRBD1 matches 9 bases. The CDR3 is 16 amino acids. The germline CDR1 and CDR2 sequences are LNHDA and SQIVND (reference sequence). Trimming at V came to 6 bases and at J to 5 bases, leaving 11 bases not matched to a gene.